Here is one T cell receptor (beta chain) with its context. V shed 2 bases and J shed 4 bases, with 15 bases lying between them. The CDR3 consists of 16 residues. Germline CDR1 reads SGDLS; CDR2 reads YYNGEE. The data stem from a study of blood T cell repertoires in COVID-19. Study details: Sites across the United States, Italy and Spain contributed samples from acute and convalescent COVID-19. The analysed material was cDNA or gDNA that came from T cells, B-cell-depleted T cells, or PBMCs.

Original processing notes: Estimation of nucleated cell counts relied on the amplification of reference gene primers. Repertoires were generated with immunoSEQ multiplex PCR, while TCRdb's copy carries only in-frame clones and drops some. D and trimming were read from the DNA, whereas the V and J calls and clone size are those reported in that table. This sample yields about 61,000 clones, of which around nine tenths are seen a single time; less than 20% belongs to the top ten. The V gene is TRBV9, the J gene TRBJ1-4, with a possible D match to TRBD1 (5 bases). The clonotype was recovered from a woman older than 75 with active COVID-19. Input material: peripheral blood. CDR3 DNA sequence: TGTGCCAGCAGCGTCTCCGGAGGGAGGGGTAATGAAAAACTGTTTTTT. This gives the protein CASSVSGGRGNEKLFF. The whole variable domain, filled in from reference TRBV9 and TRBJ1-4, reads DSGVTQTPKHLITATGQRVTLRCSPRSGDLSVYWYQQSLDQGLQFLIQYYNGEERAKGNILERFSAQQFPDLHSELNLSSLELGDSALYFCASSVSGGRGNEKLFFGSGTQLSVL.